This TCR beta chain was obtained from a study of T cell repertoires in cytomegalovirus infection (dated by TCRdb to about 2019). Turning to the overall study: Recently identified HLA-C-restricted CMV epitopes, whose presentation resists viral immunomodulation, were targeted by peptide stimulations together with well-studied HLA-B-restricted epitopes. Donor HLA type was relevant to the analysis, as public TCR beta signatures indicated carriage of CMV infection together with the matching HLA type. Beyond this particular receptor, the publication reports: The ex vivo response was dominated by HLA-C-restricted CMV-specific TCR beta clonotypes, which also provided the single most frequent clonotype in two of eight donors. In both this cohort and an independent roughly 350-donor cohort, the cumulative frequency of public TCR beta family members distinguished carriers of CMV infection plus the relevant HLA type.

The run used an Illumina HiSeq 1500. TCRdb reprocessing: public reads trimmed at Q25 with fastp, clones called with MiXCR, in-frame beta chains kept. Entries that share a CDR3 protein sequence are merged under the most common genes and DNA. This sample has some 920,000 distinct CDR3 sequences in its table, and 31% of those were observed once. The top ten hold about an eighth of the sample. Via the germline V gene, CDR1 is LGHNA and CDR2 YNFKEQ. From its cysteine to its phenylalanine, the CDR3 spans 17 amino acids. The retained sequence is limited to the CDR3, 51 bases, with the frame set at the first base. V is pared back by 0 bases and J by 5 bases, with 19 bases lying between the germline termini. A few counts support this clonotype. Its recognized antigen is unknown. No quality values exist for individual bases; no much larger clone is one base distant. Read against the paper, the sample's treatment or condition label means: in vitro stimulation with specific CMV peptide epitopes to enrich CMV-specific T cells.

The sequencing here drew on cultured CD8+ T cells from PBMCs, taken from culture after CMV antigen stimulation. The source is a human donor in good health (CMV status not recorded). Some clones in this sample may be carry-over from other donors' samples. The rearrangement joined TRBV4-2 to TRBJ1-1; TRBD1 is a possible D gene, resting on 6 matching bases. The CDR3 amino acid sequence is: CASSQEGTGTRSTEAFF. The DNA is TGTGCCAGCAGCCAAGAAGGAACCGGGACAAGGAGTACTGAAGCTTTCTTT.